Listed below are T cell receptor beta chains from one sample, sequenced in a study of cytomegalovirus exposure and HLA in healthy donors. Measured with immunoSEQ multiplex PCR; TCRdb has only the in-frame clones, and not every one. This repertoire shows under 95,000 clones, around 75% found once; its top ten account for 2.2%. Material: PBMCs. The receptors come from a man aged 35 to 55 in good health and CMV-seronegative. Both conserved end residues are part of each CDR3. The order of the fields is D gene, V gene, J gene, clone size, CDR3 DNA, CDR3 protein. A D gene is named only where the DNA matches it firmly. Size values are once, few and many counts, or a class for expanded clones, and some rows have none.

TRBD2	TRBV28	TRBJ2-5	-	TGTGCCAGCAGTTTGCACTCGACTAGCGGGAGGGGAGAGACCCAGTACTTC	CASSLHSTSGRGETQYF
TRBD2	TRBV7-9	TRBJ2-7	-	TGTGCCAGCAGCCCCGGGGGGTACGAGCAGTACTTC	CASSPGGYEQYF
TRBD1	TRBV7-9	TRBJ1-4	-	TGTGCCAGCAGCTCCCCTGCGGGGACAGGGAGTGAAAAACTGTTTTTT	CASSSPAGTGSEKLFF
-	TRBV5-4	TRBJ1-1	-	TGTGCCAGCAGCCATTTACAGCAAACGAACACTGAAGCTTTCTTT	CASSHLQQTNTEAFF
-	TRBV6-1	TRBJ1-5	-	TGTGCCAGCAGCGGAGATCCGGGGAACAATCAGCCCCAGCATTTT	CASSGDPGNNQPQHF
-	TRBV1	TRBJ2-1	-	TGCACCAGCAGCCAAGGGGGACTAGCGGGCTTTACTTCTTTGTGCAATGAGCAGTTCTTC	CTSSQGGLAGFTSLCNEQFF
TRBD1	TRBV5-1	TRBJ1-3	few	TGCGCCAGCAGCAGGGCGCCCGGGACAGGGGCGAACACCATATATTTT	CASSRAPGTGANTIYF
TRBD2	TRBV30	TRBJ2-3	-	TGTGCCTGGGGGGGCGGACTAGCAACAGATACGCAGTATTTT	CAWGGGLATDTQYF
-	TRBV6-1	TRBJ1-4	-	TGTGCCAGCAGTGAAGCGAGGCTAAAACTGTTTTTT	CASSEARLKLFF
TRBD1	TRBV7-2	TRBJ1-4	-	TGTGCCAGCAGCTTAATCGGACAGGGGGAGGGAAAACTGTTTTTT	CASSLIGQGEGKLFF
TRBD1	TRBV15	TRBJ1-4	-	TGTGCCACCAGCATTATCCTACAAGGGGGCGCGGTTGAACTGTTTTTT	CATSIILQGGAVELFF
-	TRBV5-4	TRBJ2-2	-	TGTGCCAGCAGCCCGTCTCGAGGGGGAACCGGGGAGCTGTTTTTT	CASSPSRGGTGELFF
-	TRBV4-1	TRBJ1-5	few	TGCGCCAGCAGCCAAGCTGCGGGGGATCAGCCCCAGCATTTT	CASSQAAGDQPQHF
TRBD2	TRBV6-1	TRBJ2-3	-	TGTGCCAGCAGTGAAGCGGTGCTAGCGGGAGATACGCAGTATTTT	CASSEAVLAGDTQYF
-	TRBV28	TRBJ2-3	-	TGTGCCAGCCAACCGGGTTACAGCACAGATACGCAGTATTTT	CASQPGYSTDTQYF
-	TRBV6-5	TRBJ2-2	few	TGTGCCAGCAGTCTGGGCTCTAACACCGGGGAGCTGTTTTTT	CASSLGSNTGELFF
-	TRBV18	TRBJ1-4	-	TGTGCCAGCTCACGACAGGACAGTTCTAATGAAAAACTGTTTTTT	CASSRQDSSNEKLFF
-	TRBV2	TRBJ1-1	-	TGTGCCAGCAAGGGGATTGGGGGACAACCTGAAGCTTTCTTT	CASKGIGGQPEAFF
-	TRBV5-6	TRBJ1-2	-	TGTGCCAGCAGCCCACTAACCCGGTACTATGGCTACACCTTC	CASSPLTRYYGYTF
-	TRBV7-2	TRBJ1-1	-	TGTGCCAGCAGCTTTTCGGGGTATAGCACTGAAGCTTTCTTT	CASSFSGYSTEAFF
-	TRBV7-9	TRBJ2-3	-	TGTGCCAGCAGCCTCGAGGAGGATACGCAGTATTTT	CASSLEEDTQYF
-	TRBV6-6	TRBJ2-7	-	TGTGCCAGCAGTTACTTCCCGACAGGGGACTACTACGAGCAGTACTTC	CASSYFPTGDYYEQYF
TRBD1	TRBV9	TRBJ1-1	-	TGTGCCAGCAGCGTAAGGACAGGGACTGAAGCTTTCTTT	CASSVRTGTEAFF
-	TRBV9	TRBJ1-3	-	TGTGCCAGCAGCGTAGACGGGTCGGCCACCATATATTTT	CASSVDGSATIYF
TRBD1	TRBV7-8	TRBJ2-6	-	TGTGCCAGCAGGTTCAGACAGGGTGGCCCCGGGGCCAACGTCCTGACTTTC	CASRFRQGGPGANVLTF
-	TRBV4-1	TRBJ2-1	once	TGCGCCAGCAGCCAAGATGAGGGCTTTTACAATGAGCAGTTCTTC	CASSQDEGFYNEQFF
TRBD1	TRBV11-2	TRBJ1-2	-	TGTGCCAGCAGCTTATACCACTCGGGCAGGGGGCTCTTAGTTGGCTACACCTTC	CASSLYHSGRGLLVGYTF
-	TRBV28	TRBJ2-2	-	TGTGCCAGCAGTTTATCTACAGGGCCCTCGAGCACCGGGGAGCTGTTTTTT	CASSLSTGPSSTGELFF
-	TRBV11-2	TRBJ1-2	-	TGTGCCAGCAGCACTAAGGGGCCGCAGGGCAATGGCTACACCTTC	CASSTKGPQGNGYTF
TRBD1	TRBV19	TRBJ2-5	-	TGTGCCAGTAGTGCCGGGACAGGGTCAGGAGAGACCCAGTACTTC	CASSAGTGSGETQYF
-	TRBV5-8	TRBJ1-1	-	TGTGCCAGCGAAGCAGGGGTTGATCCAGGGAACACTGAAGCTTTCTTT	CASEAGVDPGNTEAFF
-	TRBV7-6	TRBJ2-7	few	TGTGCCAGCAGCCCCGAGGAGGACAGCCCGAGCTCCTACGAGCAGTACTTC	CASSPEEDSPSSYEQYF
TRBD1	TRBV7-2	TRBJ2-3	-	TGTGCCAGCAGCTTAGAGAACAGGGGGCTTGCGCAGTATTTT	CASSLENRGLAQYF
-	TRBV5-1	TRBJ2-6	-	TGCGCCAGCAGCCCGGAGGGCTCTGGGGCCAACGTCCTGACTTTC	CASSPEGSGANVLTF
TRBD1	TRBV7-2	TRBJ2-3	-	TGTGCCAGCAGCCGAATCCCGGGACAGGGGATACCCACAGATACGCAGTATTTT	CASSRIPGQGIPTDTQYF
TRBD2	TRBV7-6	TRBJ2-7	-	TGTGCCAGCAGCATGACTAGCGGGATAGGTGAGCAGTACTTC	CASSMTSGIGEQYF
TRBD1	TRBV28	TRBJ1-2	-	TGTGCCAGCACCGAGGGGGCGGCCTATGGCTACACCTTC	CASTEGAAYGYTF
-	TRBV10-3	TRBJ1-2	-	TGTGCCATCAGTGACGGAGAGAAAGGCTACACCTTC	CAISDGEKGYTF
-	TRBV27	TRBJ1-1	-	TGTGCCAGCAGTCCAACAGGGTGGACTGAAGCTTTCTTT	CASSPTGWTEAFF
-	TRBV30	TRBJ2-3	-	TGTGCCTGGAGCAGGGGCACGGCAGGAGATACGCAGTATTTT	CAWSRGTAGDTQYF
TRBD1	TRBV7-9	TRBJ2-7	once	TGTTCCAGCAGCTCCCGACAGGGAATGAACGAGCAGTACTTC	CSSSSRQGMNEQYF